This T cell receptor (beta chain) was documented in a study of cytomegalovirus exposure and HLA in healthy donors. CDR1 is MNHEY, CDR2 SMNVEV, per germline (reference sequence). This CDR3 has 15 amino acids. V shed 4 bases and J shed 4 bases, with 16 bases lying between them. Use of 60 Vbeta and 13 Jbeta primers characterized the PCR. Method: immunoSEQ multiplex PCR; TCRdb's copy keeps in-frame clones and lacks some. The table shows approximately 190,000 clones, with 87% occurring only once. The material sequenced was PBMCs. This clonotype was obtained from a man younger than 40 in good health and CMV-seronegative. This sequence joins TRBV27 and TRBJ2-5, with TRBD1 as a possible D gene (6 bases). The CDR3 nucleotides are TGTGCCAGCAGTTCACAGGGAAGGGGCCCAGAGACCCAGTACTTC. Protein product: CASSSQGRGPETQYF.